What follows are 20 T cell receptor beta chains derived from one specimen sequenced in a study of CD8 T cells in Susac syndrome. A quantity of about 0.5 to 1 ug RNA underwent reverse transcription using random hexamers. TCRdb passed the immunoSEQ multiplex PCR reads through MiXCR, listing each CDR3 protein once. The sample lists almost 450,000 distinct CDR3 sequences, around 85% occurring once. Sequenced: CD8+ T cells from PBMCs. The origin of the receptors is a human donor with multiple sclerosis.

The CDR3 loop is CASSLGGGANTEAFF. CDR3 coding DNA: TGTGCCAGCAGTTTGGGAGGGGGCGCGAACACTGAAGCTTTCTTT. V and J are TRBV27 and TRBJ1-1; 7 bases agree with TRBD1. With V trimmed by 3 bases and J by 1 base, 5 bases remained unmatched. CDR3 length: 15 residues. The V gene's germline CDR1 is MNHEY and CDR2 SMNVEV (reference sequence).

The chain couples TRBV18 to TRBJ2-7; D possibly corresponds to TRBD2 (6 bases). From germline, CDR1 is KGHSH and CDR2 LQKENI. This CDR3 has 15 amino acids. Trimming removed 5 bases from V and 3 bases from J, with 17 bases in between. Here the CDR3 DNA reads TGTGCCAGCTCATCACGGGAGACAATCAGCTACGAGCAGTACTTC. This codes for CASSSRETISYEQYF.

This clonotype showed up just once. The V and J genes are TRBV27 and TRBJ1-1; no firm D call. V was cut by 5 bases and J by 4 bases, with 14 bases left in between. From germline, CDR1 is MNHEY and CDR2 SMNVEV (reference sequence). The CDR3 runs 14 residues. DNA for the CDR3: TGTGCCAGCAGTACGAGCCCTGAGGGCACTGAAGCTTTCTTT. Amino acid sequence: CASSTSPEGTEAFF.

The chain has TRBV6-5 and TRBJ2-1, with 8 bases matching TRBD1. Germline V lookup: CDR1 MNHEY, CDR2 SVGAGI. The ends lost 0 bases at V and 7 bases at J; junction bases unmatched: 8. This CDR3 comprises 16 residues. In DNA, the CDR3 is TGTGCCAGCAGTTACTCGCAGGGGGCAGAGTGGAATGAGCAGTTCTTC. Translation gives CASSYSQGAEWNEQFF.

The CDR3 sequence: CASSLGAMNTEAFF. The CDR3 DNA follows: TGTGCCAGCAGTCTAGGGGCAATGAACACTGAAGCTTTCTTT. The gene calls are TRBV7-9 and TRBJ1-1; possible D gene TRBD1, 5 bases. Germline CDR1 and CDR2: SEHNR and FQNEAQ (reference sequence). Trimming took 6 bases from V and 0 from J, leaving 11 bases between them. CDR3 length: 14 residues.

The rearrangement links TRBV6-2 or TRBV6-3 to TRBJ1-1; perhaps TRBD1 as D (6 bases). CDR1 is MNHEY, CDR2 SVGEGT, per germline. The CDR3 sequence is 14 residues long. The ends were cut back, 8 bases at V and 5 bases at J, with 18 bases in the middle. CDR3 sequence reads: CASQPGVWGTEAFF. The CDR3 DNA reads TGTGCCAGCCAGCCAGGGGTTTGGGGGACTGAAGCTTTCTTT.

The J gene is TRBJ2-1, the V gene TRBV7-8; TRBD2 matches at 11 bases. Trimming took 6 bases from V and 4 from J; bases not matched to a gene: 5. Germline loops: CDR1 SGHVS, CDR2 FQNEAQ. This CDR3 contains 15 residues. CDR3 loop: CASRAGLAGYNEQFF. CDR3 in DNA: TGTGCCAGCAGGGCCGGACTAGCGGGTTACAATGAGCAGTTCTTC. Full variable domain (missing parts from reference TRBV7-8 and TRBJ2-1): GAGVSQSPRYKVAKRGQDVALRCDPISGHVSLFWYQQALGQGPEFLTYFQNEAQLDKSGLPSDRFFAERPEGSVSTLKIQRTQQEDSAVYLCASRAGLAGYNEQFFGPGTRLTVL.

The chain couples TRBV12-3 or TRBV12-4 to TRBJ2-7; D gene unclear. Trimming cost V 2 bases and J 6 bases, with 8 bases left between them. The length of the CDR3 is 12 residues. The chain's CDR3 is CASSLLPGEQYF. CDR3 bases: TGTGCCAGCAGTTTATTACCGGGCGAGCAGTACTTC.

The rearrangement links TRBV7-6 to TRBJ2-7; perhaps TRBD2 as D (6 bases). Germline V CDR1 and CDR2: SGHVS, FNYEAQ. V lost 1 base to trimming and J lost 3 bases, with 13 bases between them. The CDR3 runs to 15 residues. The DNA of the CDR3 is TGTGCCAGCAGCTTAGGCGGGACGGAGCACTACGAGCAGTACTTC. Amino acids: CASSLGGTEHYEQYF.

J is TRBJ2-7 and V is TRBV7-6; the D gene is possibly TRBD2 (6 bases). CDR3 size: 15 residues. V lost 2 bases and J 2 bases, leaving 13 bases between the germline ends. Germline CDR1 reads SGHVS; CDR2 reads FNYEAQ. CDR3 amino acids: CASSLTDRGTYEQYF. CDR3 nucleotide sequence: TGTGCCAGCAGCTTAACCGACCGGGGGACCTACGAGCAGTACTTC. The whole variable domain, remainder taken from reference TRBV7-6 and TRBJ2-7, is GAGVSQSPRYKVTKRGQDVALRCDPISGHVSLYWYRQALGQGPEFLTYFNYEAQQDKSGLPNDRFSAERPEGSISTLTIQRTEQRDSAMYRCASSLTDRGTYEQYFGPGTRLTVT.

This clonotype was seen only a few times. DNA of the CDR3: TGCGCCAGCAGCCAAGTCACAGGGGAGTCCGAGCAGTACTTC. It yields the protein CASSQVTGESEQYF. V usage is TRBV4-1 and J usage is TRBJ2-7, with 7 bases matching TRBD1. This CDR3 contains 14 residues. The germline V gene encodes CDR1 MGHRA and CDR2 YSYEKL. The V and J ends lost 1 base and 6 bases, in that order; junction bases with no gene match: 6.

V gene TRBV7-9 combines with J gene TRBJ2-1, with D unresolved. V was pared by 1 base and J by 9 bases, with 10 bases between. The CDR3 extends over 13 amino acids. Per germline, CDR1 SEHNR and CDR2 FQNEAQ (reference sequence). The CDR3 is CASSLGTIGEQFF. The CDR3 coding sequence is TGTGCCAGCAGCTTAGGGACCATAGGTGAGCAGTTCTTC.

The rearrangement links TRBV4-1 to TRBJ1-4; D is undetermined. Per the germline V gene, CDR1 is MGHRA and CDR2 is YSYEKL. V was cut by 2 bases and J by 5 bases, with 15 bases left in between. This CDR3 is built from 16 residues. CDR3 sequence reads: CASSQITRAPNEKLFF. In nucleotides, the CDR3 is TGCGCCAGCAGCCAAATAACCCGGGCTCCGAATGAAAAACTGTTTTTT.

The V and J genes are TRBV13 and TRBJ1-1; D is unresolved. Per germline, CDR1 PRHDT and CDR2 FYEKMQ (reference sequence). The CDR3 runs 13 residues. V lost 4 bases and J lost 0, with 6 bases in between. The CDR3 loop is CASSSNLNTEAFF. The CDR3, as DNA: TGTGCCAGCAGCTCCAACCTGAACACTGAAGCTTTCTTT.

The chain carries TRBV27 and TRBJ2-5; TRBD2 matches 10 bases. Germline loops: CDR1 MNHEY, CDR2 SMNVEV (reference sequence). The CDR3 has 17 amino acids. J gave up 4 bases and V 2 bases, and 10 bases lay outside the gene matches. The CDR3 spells CASSLRLPLAGAETQYF. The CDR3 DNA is TGTGCCAGCAGTTTACGGCTCCCGCTAGCGGGAGCAGAGACCCAGTACTTC.

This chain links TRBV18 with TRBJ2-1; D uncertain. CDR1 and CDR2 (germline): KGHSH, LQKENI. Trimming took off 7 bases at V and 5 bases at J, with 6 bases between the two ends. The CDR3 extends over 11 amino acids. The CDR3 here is CASWANNEQFF. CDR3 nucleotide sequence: TGTGCCAGCTGGGCCAACAATGAGCAGTTCTTC.

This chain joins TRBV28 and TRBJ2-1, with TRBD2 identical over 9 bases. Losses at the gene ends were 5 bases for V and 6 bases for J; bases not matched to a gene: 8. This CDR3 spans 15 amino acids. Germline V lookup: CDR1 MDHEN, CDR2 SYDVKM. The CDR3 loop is CASSPLSGSFNEQFF. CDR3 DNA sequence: TGTGCCAGCAGTCCCCTTAGCGGGAGTTTCAATGAGCAGTTCTTC.

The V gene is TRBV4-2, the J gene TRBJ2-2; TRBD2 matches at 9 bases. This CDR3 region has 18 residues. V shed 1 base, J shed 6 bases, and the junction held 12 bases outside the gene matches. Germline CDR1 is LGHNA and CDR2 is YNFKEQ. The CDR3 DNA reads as TGTGCCAGCAGCCAAGGAACCCTTTTTAGCGGGGGATCCGGGGAGCTGTTTTTT. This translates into CASSQGTLFSGGSGELFF.

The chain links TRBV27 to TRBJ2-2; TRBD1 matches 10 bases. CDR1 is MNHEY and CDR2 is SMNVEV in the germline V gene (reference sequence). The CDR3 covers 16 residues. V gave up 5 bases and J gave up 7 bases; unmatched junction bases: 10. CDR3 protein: CASSRTPGQGFGELFF. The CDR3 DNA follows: TGTGCCAGCAGTCGCACACCGGGACAGGGGTTCGGGGAGCTGTTTTTT.

CDR3: CASSQDHATFEPYEQYF. The CDR3 nucleotides are TGCGCCAGCAGCCAAGATCATGCGACGTTCGAACCCTACGAGCAGTACTTC. The chain combines TRBV4-1 with TRBJ2-7; D remains ambiguous. The V end lost 0 bases, the J end lost 2 bases, and 17 bases lay between the germline ends. The CDR3 is 17 residues long. The V gene's germline CDR1 is MGHRA and CDR2 YSYEKL.